The present T cell receptor beta chain was sequenced within a study of cytomegalovirus exposure and HLA in healthy donors. Across the study: Counted in an early data release were 65 million to 100 million unique TCRs from HLA-typed donors. Study-wide points: Per a later analysis, 18,000 or so TCR beta sequences showed association with HLA alleles at 0.05 false discovery rate. Among the most significant clusters, several appeared linked to common viral pathogens in a later analysis.

PCR used 60 Vbeta primers and 13 Jbeta primers. Data came from immunoSEQ multiplex PCR; TCRdb stores just in-frame clones and leaves some out. The table lists roughly 150,000 clones, 70% to 85% of them singletons. With regard to this clone: Its cognate antigen is unknown.

The ends were cut back, 4 bases at V and 5 bases at J, with 17 bases in the middle. CDR3 length: 16 residues. Germline CDR1 is MNHEY and CDR2 is SVGAGI. The V call is TRBV6-5, the J call TRBJ1-4, with D possibly TRBD1 on 6 matching bases. The TCR comes from a man aged 50 to 59 in good health and CMV-seropositive. Sequencing was performed on PBMCs. CDR3 amino acids: CASSWSTGTPNEKLFF. The CDR3 coding sequence is TGTGCCAGCAGTTGGTCAACCGGGACACCGAATGAAAAACTGTTTTTT.